This TCR beta chain comes out of a study of cytomegalovirus exposure and HLA in healthy donors. PCR employed 60 Vbeta and 13 Jbeta primers. TCRdb keeps only in-frame clones here, not all; method: immunoSEQ multiplex PCR. Here the sample spans tens of thousands of clones, 80% being singletons. On this clone itself: Its antigen is unidentified.

Study results and limitations: Analysis was carried out at a later point, and it linked a missense DCLRE1C variant to TCR beta V- and J-gene trimming. As a later analysis showed, several of the most significant clusters appeared to be linked to common viral pathogens.

J was trimmed by 5 bases and V by 3 bases; bases with no gene match: 6. The CDR3 sequence is 14 residues long. Per the germline V gene, CDR1 is MGHRA and CDR2 is YSYEKL. The rearrangement uses TRBV4-1 and TRBJ2-5; 7 bases match TRBD2. Sequencing was done on a sample of PBMCs. The sequence derives from a woman between 45 and 60 years old in good health and CMV-seropositive. In nucleotides, the CDR3 is TGCGCCAGCAGCCATAAAGGGGAGGGCGAGACCCAGTACTTC. Translation: CASSHKGEGETQYF.